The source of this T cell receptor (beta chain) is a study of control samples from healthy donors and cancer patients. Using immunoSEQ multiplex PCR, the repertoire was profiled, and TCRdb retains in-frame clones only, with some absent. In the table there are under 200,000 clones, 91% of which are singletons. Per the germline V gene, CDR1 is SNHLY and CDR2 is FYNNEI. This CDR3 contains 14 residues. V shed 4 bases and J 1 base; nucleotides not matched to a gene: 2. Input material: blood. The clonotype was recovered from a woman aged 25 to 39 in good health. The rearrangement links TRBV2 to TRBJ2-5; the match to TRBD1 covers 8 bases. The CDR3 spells CASSGDRSQETQYF. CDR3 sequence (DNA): TGTGCCAGCAGTGGGGACAGGAGCCAAGAGACCCAGTACTTC.